The TCR beta chain under discussion was sequenced for a study of shared clonotypes between healthy human individuals. General observations from the study: With few donors, the genetic and exposure-history diversity represented was limited. Naive CD4 clonotypes were shared across a handful of donors at about 5.2%. Relative to memory subsets, naive subsets generally showed larger estimated richness.

To note about this clone: No antigen is known for it.

An approximately 200 ng quantity of DNA, tens of thousands of T cell genomes, went into the sorted-subset replicate PCRs. Sequencing was performed with immunoSEQ multiplex PCR; in TCRdb, only in-frame clones are kept and a portion is missing. The sample holds under 700,000 clones, 85% to 95% seen once. Germline assignment: CDR1 SEHNR and CDR2 FQNEAQ (reference sequence). The CDR3 runs to 15 residues. The junction had 5 bases not matched to a gene; V was cut back by 6 bases and J by 0 bases. CD45RO negativity and positive selection for CCR7 defined naive CD8 cells, a population that excluded terminally differentiated effector memory CD45RA+ cells.

The sample comprised naive CD8+ T cells sorted from blood. The origin of this receptor is a woman aged 25 to 45 in good health. The chain recombines TRBV7-9 with TRBJ1-3; 7 nucleotides line up with TRBD1. As DNA, the CDR3 is TGTGCCAGCAGGTCCACAGGGGACTCTGGAAACACCATATATTTT. Translation: CASRSTGDSGNTIYF.